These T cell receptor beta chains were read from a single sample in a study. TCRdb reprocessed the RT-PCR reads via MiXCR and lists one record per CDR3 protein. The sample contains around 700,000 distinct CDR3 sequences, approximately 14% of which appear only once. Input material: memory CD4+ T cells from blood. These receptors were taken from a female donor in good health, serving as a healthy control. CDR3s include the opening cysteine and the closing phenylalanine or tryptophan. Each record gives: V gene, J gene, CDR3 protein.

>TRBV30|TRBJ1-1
CAWTEITEAFF
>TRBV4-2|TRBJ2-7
CASSHNIPRGGSSYEQYF
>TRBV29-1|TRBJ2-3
CSVDPGQGSQYF
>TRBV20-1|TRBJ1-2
CSARDRGENYGYTF
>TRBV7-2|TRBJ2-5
CASSMGQQETQYF
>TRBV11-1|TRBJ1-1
CASSFPATGTLTEAFF
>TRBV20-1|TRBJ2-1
CSAPTDYNEQFF
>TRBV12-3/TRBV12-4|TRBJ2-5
CASSPYLAGQETQYF
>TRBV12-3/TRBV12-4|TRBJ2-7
CASSLEGALKEQYF
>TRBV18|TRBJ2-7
CASSPGAGPNPYF
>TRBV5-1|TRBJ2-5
CASSTQSRGEETQYF
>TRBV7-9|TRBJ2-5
CASSLVLAGTETQYF
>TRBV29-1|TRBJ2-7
CSVGGRQGGYEQYF
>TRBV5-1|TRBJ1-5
CASSIRANDGNQPQHF
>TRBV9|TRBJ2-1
CASSDKRGGTILNEQFF
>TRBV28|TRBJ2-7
CASSRLHEQYF
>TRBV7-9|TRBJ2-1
CASSFDGRGFDEQFF
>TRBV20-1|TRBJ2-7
CSARDGGSLDEQYF
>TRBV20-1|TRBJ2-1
CSAKEGLAGLSSYNEQFF
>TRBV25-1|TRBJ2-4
CASSFGGVEGLLRAKNIQYF
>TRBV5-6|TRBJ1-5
CASSQNRVNQPQHF
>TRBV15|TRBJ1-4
CATSRDLGNEKLFF
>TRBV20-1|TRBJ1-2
CSEGQGNGYTF
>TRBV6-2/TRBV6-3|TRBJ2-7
CASRPNYGYEQYF
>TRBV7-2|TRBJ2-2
CASSPGGATGELFF
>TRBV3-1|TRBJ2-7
CASSPLRAGGRTDPSYEQYF
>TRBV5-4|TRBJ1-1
CASSPQGTEAFF
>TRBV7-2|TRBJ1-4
CASSLLRQGGNEKLFF
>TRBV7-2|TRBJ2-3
CASSLIGQGGGTQYF
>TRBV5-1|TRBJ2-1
CASSPPPGAGRLSYNEQFF
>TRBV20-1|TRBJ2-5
CSARDARQGAETQYF
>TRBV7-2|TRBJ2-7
CASSLGLETYEQYF
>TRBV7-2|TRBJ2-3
CASSFGLAGGSDTQYF
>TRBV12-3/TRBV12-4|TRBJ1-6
CASSPAWVSPLHF
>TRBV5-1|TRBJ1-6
CASSLGQRSYNSPLHF
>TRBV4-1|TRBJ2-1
CASSQVGTGYNEQFF
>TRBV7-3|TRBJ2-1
CASSLMHGSAEQFF
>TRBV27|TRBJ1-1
CASSPGQSYTEAFF
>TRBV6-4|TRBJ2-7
CASSDSKPGVGLKVGSSTYEQYF
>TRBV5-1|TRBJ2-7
CASSLLGGSTYEQYF
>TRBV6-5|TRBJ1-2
CASSYNLNYGYTF
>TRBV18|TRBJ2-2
CASSPPGLANTGELFF
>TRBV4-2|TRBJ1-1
CASSLAQGRGTEAFF
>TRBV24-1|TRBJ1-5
CATSDSRWDSNQPQHF
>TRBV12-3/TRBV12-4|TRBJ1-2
CASSFAETGYTF
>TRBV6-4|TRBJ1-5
CASSDGRYSNQPQHF
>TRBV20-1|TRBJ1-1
CSAPGTGGTEAFF
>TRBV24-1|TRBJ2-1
CATSGLDRMGNEQFF
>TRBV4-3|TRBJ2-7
CASSLRMRDEQYF
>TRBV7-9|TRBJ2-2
CASSLVPGARELFF
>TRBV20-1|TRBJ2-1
CSATSGLAGENEQFF
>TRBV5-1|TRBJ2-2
CASSLGGGGNTGELFF
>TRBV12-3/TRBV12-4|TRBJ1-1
CASEGTGNMNTEAFF
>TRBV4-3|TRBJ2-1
CASSHRQFNEQFF
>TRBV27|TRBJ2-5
CASSQHREGWQETQYF
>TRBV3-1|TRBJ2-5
CASKSRVSGTQETQYF
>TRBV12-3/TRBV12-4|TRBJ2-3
CASSRRERTDTQYF
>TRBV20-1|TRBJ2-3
CSAIELAADTQYF
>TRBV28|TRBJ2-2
CASSLYPRTGLTGELFF
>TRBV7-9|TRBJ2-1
CASSPPGQGILSYNEQFF